The entry that follows covers one TCR beta chain sequence. Its antigen is currently not known. Qualities for individual bases were not recorded, and no much larger clone is one base off. The time point label, read with the paper, signifies: baseline, week 1 (first vaccination visit). Taken with the paper, the label for treatment or condition translates to: pre-vaccination baseline after standard-of-care therapy. Donors had newly diagnosed WHO grade 3 or 4 IDH1-mutant astrocytomas with loss of nuclear ATRX. The samples were drawn from NOA16, a multicentre, single-arm, open-label phase I trial in Germany that tested a mutant IDH1 peptide vaccine in humans for the first time. Blood drawn at visit V03 was used as the baseline sample for immunogenicity testing. Genomic DNA for TCRB sequencing was isolated from EDTA blood with the DNeasy Blood and Tissue Kit. The data belong to a study of a mutant IDH1 vaccine in newly diagnosed glioma (dated by TCRdb to the early 2020s). Regarding the complete study: The approximately 30 treated patients were approximately 62% male and around 40% female, with a mean age of approximately 40 years. Before enrollment, patients had received standard therapy of radiotherapy alone, temozolomide alone, or radiochemotherapy with temozolomide; most received the combination. Peripheral blood was drawn at six visits: V03 (baseline), V05, V07, V10, V12 and V13. For exploratory analyses, longitudinal TCRB deep sequencing was carried out in roughly 23 treated patients wherever samples were available. General study outcomes and caveats: According to the authors, sample limitations meant that analyses of patient blood samples could not be reproduced. PBMC samples for TCRB deep sequencing were selected based on availability. Immune responses induced by the vaccine were seen in about 93% of patients across multiple MHC alleles. Changes in the top peripheral T cell clonotypes picked up by TCRB sequencing did not appear to be linked to pseudoprogression.

The CDR3 spans 13 residues, from the cysteine through the phenylalanine. The DNA shown is the 39-base CDR3, in frame from base 1. The germline V gene specifies SNHLY as CDR1 and FYNNEI as CDR2. At the junction V is shortened by 9 bases and J by 5 bases, with 17 bases in between. The method behind the library was the immunoSEQ multiplex PCR assay. Rearranged TCR beta chain sequences were amplified using the hsTCRB Kit according to the manufacturer's protocol. Sequencing of TCRB libraries was carried out on an Illumina MiSeq. The study's own analysis went as follows. The proprietary platform of the kit vendor was used for demultiplexing, trimming and gene mapping. This immuneACCESS table, as held by TCRdb, lists in-frame sequences with V and J called but not all clones. Of the missing ones, under half trace to an unresolved V gene in checked studies; the others have no known cause. That table gives V, J and clone size, and the DNA gave D and trimming. In all, the sample holds about 38,000 clones, and approximately 78% of those were seen once. The top ten hold 7% to 10% of the sample.

The source was PBMCs, collected from a glioma patient treated with radiotherapy, temozolomide or both. The chain is made from TRBV2 and TRBJ2-7; the D call could be TRBD1 or TRBD2, with each sharing 5 bases. This TCR came from a man aged 40-55 years with glioma. Some clones in this sample may be carry-over from other donors' samples. In nucleotides, the sequence is TGTGCCAGTGATAGGTGGGGGTTCAACGAGCAGTACTTC. It specifies CASDRWGFNEQYF.